A single sample is the source of the 13 T cell receptor beta chains below, sequenced in a study of blood T cells in healthy people across ages (dated by TCRdb to between 2014 and 2016). The library was made by 5' RACE. The sequencer was an Illumina HiSeq 2500. A second PCR of roughly 7 to 11 cycles was performed with a sample-barcoded 5' primer and a J-beta primer mix. Starting from the raw public reads, TCRdb applied fastp trimming at Q25, assembled clones with MiXCR and retained in-frame beta chains. Each CDR3 protein appears once, grouped with its most common genes and DNA. Within this sample are around 850,000 distinct CDR3 sequences, with 36% of them counted one time only. Approximately 13% of the sample comes from the top ten. The specimen was blood. The receptors stem from a man aged 18 to 29 in good health.

In this sample, this clonotype turned up a few times. The chain employs TRBV27 and TRBJ2-4; 9 bases agree with TRBD1. The CDR3 is 18 amino acids. V was clipped by 8 bases and J by 0 bases; unmatched bases: 14. The V gene's germline CDR1 is MNHEY and CDR2 SMNVEV (reference sequence). The CDR3 nucleotides are TGTGCCAGCGCCCCCGGGACAGGGAGATCACTAGCCAAAAACATTCAGTACTTC. Its protein is CASAPGTGRSLAKNIQYF.

This clonotype has a count of ten or more. This chain uses TRBV21-1 with TRBJ2-3; no check of the table's D call, TRBD1, against the DNA was made. TRBV21-1 is a pseudogene segment. The CDR3 contains 18 residues. As DNA, the CDR3 is TGTGCCAGCAGCAAAGGGGCACAGGGGAAATTCGACACAGATACGCAGTATTTT. Protein: CASSKGAQGKFDTDTQYF.

The chain couples TRBV28 to TRBJ2-5, with 9 positions matching TRBD2. Trimming took 2 bases from V and 0 from J; bases not matched to a gene: 4. Germline assignment: CDR1 MDHEN and CDR2 SYDVKM. The CDR3 sequence is 16 residues long. CDR3 region: CASSLVASGNQETQYF. CDR3 nucleotide sequence: TGTGCCAGCAGTTTAGTTGCTAGCGGGAACCAAGAGACCCAGTACTTC.

The chain combines TRBV7-9 with TRBJ2-5; 8 bases are a match to TRBD2. The germline gives CDR1 SEHNR, CDR2 FQNEAQ (reference sequence). The CDR3 length is 16 residues. Unmatched junction bases numbered 11, after V lost 4 bases and J lost 4 bases. CDR3 residues: CASSYLAGRLGETQYF. In DNA, the CDR3 is TGTGCCAGCAGCTACTTAGCGGGGCGTCTCGGAGAGACCCAGTACTTC. The entire variable domain, with the rest obtained from reference TRBV7-9 and TRBJ2-5, is as follows: DTGVSQNPRHKITKRGQNVTFRCDPISEHNRLYWYRQTLGQGPEFLTYFQNEAQLEKSRLLSDRFSAERPKGSFSTLEIQRTEQGDSAMYLCASSYLAGRLGETQYFGPGTRLLVL.

The sample holds a few counts of this clonotype. V usage is TRBV24-1 and J usage is TRBJ2-2, with D possibly being TRBD1 (6 bases). Trimming took 4 bases from V and 3 from J, leaving 11 bases between them. The CDR3 sequence is 15 residues long. Germline assignment: CDR1 KGHDR and CDR2 SFDVKD. The CDR3 here is CATSEATGYTGELFF. The CDR3 bases are TGTGCCACCAGTGAGGCGACAGGTTACACCGGGGAGCTGTTTTTT.

This clonotype occurred many times. The rearrangement joins TRBV20-1 to TRBJ2-5; D might be TRBD1 or TRBD2, each matching 5 bases. V lost 4 bases and J lost 4, with 19 bases in between. From germline, CDR1 is DFQATT and CDR2 SNEGSKA (reference sequence). The CDR3 is 15 amino acids. The CDR3, as DNA: TGCAGTGCTACGAAGGCCGAGGGGCAACCAGAGACCCAGTACTTC. Residues: CSATKAEGQPETQYF.

The chain uses TRBV4-3 and TRBJ2-7; 9 bases are a match to TRBD1. With V trimmed by 0 bases and J by 2 bases, 11 bases remained unmatched. CDR1 LGHNA and CDR2 YSLEER come from the germline V gene. The CDR3 spans 18 residues. The CDR3 sequence is CASSQEGQGSRYTYEQYF. CDR3 sequence (DNA): TGCGCCAGCAGCCAAGAGGGACAGGGCAGCCGGTATACCTACGAGCAGTACTTC.

Only a few counts were recorded for this clonotype. The chain joins TRBV4-3 to TRBJ1-5; possible D gene TRBD1, 6 bases. This CDR3 contains 13 residues. Per the germline V gene, CDR1 is LGHNA and CDR2 is YSLEER. V lost 3 bases, J lost 9 bases, and 12 bases lay in between. CDR3 sequence reads: CASSQDDRSPQHF. In DNA, the CDR3 is TGCGCCAGCAGCCAGGATGACAGGTCGCCCCAGCATTTT.

The chain is built from TRBV12-3 or TRBV12-4 and TRBJ1-1; a weak D match, TRBD1 (6 bases). The CDR3 consists of 18 residues. V lost 6 bases to trimming and J lost 4 bases, with 27 bases between them. Here the CDR3 DNA reads TGTGCCAGCAGCCCAAAAACCGGGACAAGCAGCGCTGCCACTGAAGCTTTCTTT. Translation gives CASSPKTGTSSAATEAFF.

This chain links TRBV20-1 with TRBJ1-1, with a weak D call TRBD1 (5 bases). This CDR3 has 17 amino acids. Trimming left V 3 bases short and J 1 base short, with 21 bases between. The germline CDR1 and CDR2 sequences are DFQATT and SNEGSKA (reference sequence). The CDR3 region has the DNA TGCAGTGCTAGGGTTGTGGGTAGGGCAGGGAAGAACACTGAAGCTTTCTTT. As protein: CSARVVGRAGKNTEAFF.

V and J are TRBV4-1 and TRBJ2-1; TRBD2 matches at 10 bases. From germline, CDR1 is MGHRA and CDR2 YSYEKL. With V trimmed by 1 base and J by 7 bases, 10 bases remained unmatched. This CDR3 is 17 amino acids long. The CDR3 loop is CASSQVEAGGPWNEQFF. The CDR3, as DNA: TGCGCCAGCAGCCAAGTAGAAGCGGGGGGGCCTTGGAATGAGCAGTTCTTC.

The table lists this clonotype with a few counts. CDR3 DNA sequence: TGTGCCAGCAGCCCGATCGGGGGCGCTTATAGCAATCAGCCCCAGCATTTT. Protein: CASSPIGGAYSNQPQHF. This sequence joins TRBV5-5 and TRBJ1-5; TRBD1 is a possible D gene (6 bases). The ends were cut back, 4 bases at V and 0 bases at J, with 17 bases in the middle. Germline V gene sequence: CDR1 SGHKS, CDR2 YYEKEE (reference sequence). This CDR3 is 17 amino acids long.

To note about this clonotype: This sequence may be a read error, since a much larger clone differs from it by one base. The chain couples TRBV12-3 or TRBV12-4 to TRBJ1-5; D gene unclear. The CDR3 covers 16 residues. Trimming cost V 0 bases and J 2 bases, with 11 bases left between them. This CDR3 is CASSLAPLGGNQPQHF. CDR3 DNA sequence: TGTGCCAGCAGTTTAGCCCCTCTCGGTGGCAATCAGCCCCAGCATTTT.